Below, 5 T cell receptor beta chains from the same sample are listed, as sequenced in a study of technical replicates of blood from a handful of donors. Data came from immunoSEQ multiplex PCR; TCRdb stores just in-frame clones and leaves some out. The sample records about 16,000 clones, approximately 87% being singletons. The material sequenced was PBMCs. These receptors were collected from a human donor in good health.

The chain uses TRBV5-1 and TRBJ2-3; 8 positions match TRBD1. Germline V lookup: CDR1 SGHRS, CDR2 YFSETQ. V lost 4 bases and J lost 3; bases outside the gene matches: 19. This CDR3 region has 19 residues. The CDR3 spells CASSPGGFAAASATDTQYF. CDR3 nucleotides: TGCGCCAGCAGCCCAGGGGGCTTTGCTGCGGCTAGCGCAACAGATACGCAGTATTTT.

This chain connects TRBV30 to TRBJ2-1, with 8 positions matching TRBD1. The CDR3 runs 13 residues. The J segment lost 7 bases and the V segment lost 1 base, leaving 3 bases of the junction unmatched. Germline loops: CDR1 GTSNPN, CDR2 SVGIG (reference sequence). The CDR3: CAWSAQGVNEQFF. Written as DNA, the CDR3 is TGTGCCTGGAGTGCACAGGGGGTAAATGAGCAGTTCTTC.

The chain is built from TRBV5-1 and TRBJ2-3; 11 bases line up with TRBD2. CDR1 and CDR2 from the germline V gene are SGHRS and YFSETQ. This CDR3 has 16 amino acids. With 4 bases clipped from V and 8 bases from J, the junction kept 12 bases outside the gene matches. CDR3 DNA: TGCGCCAGCAGCGCAGGGACTAGCGGACCCGGGGGTACGCAGTATTTT. This gives the protein CASSAGTSGPGGTQYF.

The rearrangement uses TRBV10-3 and TRBJ2-1; TRBD2 agrees at 8 bases. The CDR3 spans 13 residues. Germline-derived CDR1 and CDR2 are ENHRY and SYGVKD. The J segment lost 5 bases and the V segment lost 9 bases, leaving 6 bases of the junction unmatched. The CDR3 loop reads CAIASGLDNEQFF. The CDR3 nucleotides read TGTGCCATAGCTAGCGGGTTGGACAATGAGCAGTTCTTC.

This clone was detected once. Here the CDR3 reads CASSLGGGEVSETQYF. In DNA, the CDR3 is TGTGCCAGCAGCTTAGGTGGGGGGGAGGTTTCGGAGACCCAGTACTTC. The rearrangement joins TRBV7-9 to TRBJ2-5; 7 bases align to TRBD2. The ends lost 1 base at V and 5 bases at J; junction bases unmatched: 10. This CDR3 comprises 16 residues. Per germline, CDR1 SEHNR and CDR2 FQNEAQ (reference sequence).